This T cell receptor beta chain was captured in a study of blood T cells in healthy people across ages. Overall study: Template switching retrieved approximately one barcoded beta molecule for each two T cells.

V lost 0 bases to trimming and J lost 2 bases, with 7 bases between them. Germline V gene data show CDR1 as MNHEY and CDR2 as SVGEGT. The CDR3 has 14 amino acids. A second about 7 to 11 cycle PCR used barcoded and J-beta primers. Unique molecular identifiers of 12 random nucleotides labeled each cDNA. TCRdb re-analysed the 5' RACE reads in MiXCR, keeping a single row per CDR3 protein. The table lists hundreds of thousands of distinct CDR3 sequences, over 40% of them singletons. About this clonotype itself: No antigen is known for it.

The study's findings and limits: The percentage of naive T cells correlated strongly with TCR beta diversity.

The TCR was taken from a woman older than 75 in good health. This chain joins TRBV6-2 or TRBV6-3 and TRBJ2-5; no reliable D call. Input material: blood. CDR3 sequence (DNA): TGTGCCAGCAGTTACTCGCGGAATCAAGAGACCCAGTACTTC. Protein: CASSYSRNQETQYF.